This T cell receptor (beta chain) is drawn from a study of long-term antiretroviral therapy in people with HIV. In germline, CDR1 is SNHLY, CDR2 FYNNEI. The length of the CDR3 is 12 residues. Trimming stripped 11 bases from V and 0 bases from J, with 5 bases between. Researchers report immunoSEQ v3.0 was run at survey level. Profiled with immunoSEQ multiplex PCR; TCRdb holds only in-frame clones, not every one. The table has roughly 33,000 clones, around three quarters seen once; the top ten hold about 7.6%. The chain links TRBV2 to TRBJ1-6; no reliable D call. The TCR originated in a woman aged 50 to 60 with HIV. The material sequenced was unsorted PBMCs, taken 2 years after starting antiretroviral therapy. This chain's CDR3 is CAGSSYNSPLHF. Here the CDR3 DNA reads TGTGCCGGGAGCTCCTATAATTCACCCCTCCACTTT.